The rows below give T cell receptor beta chains drawn from one sample of a study of PD-1 blockade in classical Hodgkin lymphoma. The repertoire was sequenced with immunoSEQ multiplex PCR; TCRdb's copy has only in-frame clones and lacks some. The data show about 40,000 clones, around 78% seen once. Sequencing used peripheral blood mononuclear cells (PBMCs), obtained at baseline. Every receptor here comes from a human donor with classical Hodgkin lymphoma. The CDR3 runs from the conserved cysteine through the conserved F or W. A D gene is named only where the DNA matches it firmly.

V: TRBV6-1
D: .
CDR3: CASSEVGQPQHF

V: TRBV12-5
D: .
CDR3: CASGLASALTEQYF

V: TRBV6-1
D: TRBD1
CDR3: CASSSDRVLSALHF

V: TRBV18
D: .
CDR3: CASIPPGERGDEAFF

V: TRBV4-3
D: TRBD1
CDR3: CASSQVQGAVDTQYF

V: TRBV9
D: TRBD2
CDR3: CASSVDLAGGPYNEQFF

V: TRBV19
D: TRBD1
CDR3: CASSHLRGQGRNEQFF

V: TRBV18
D: .
CDR3: CASSPGRLLYQETQYF

V: TRBV9
D: TRBD1
CDR3: CASSGGTGGPQPQHF

V: TRBV7-9
D: .
CDR3: CASSSPRTSDYEQYF

V: TRBV5-6
D: .
CDR3: CASSLRTSWGKGDTQYF

V: TRBV27
D: .
CDR3: CASSNFYEQYF

V: TRBV7-9
D: TRBD1
CDR3: CASSMRTGYQETQYF

V: TRBV9
D: .
CDR3: CASSKGNWLSTEAFF

V: TRBV4-3
D: .
CDR3: CASSLHPGYTEAFF

V: TRBV9
D: .
CDR3: CASSPGYGYTF

V: TRBV7-2
D: TRBD2
CDR3: CASTPGGGIPYEQYF

V: TRBV19
D: TRBD1
CDR3: CASSRSTGVTDTQYF

V: TRBV19
D: .
CDR3: CASSPGTATNEKLFF

V: TRBV7-3
D: .
CDR3: CASSPNGGDSYNEQFF

V: TRBV18
D: TRBD1
CDR3: CASSPADREGSYEQYF

V: TRBV4-2
D: TRBD2
CDR3: CASSQDGASGGLTDTQYF

V: TRBV11-2
D: .
CDR3: CASSFRGTKAFF

V: TRBV5-1
D: .
CDR3: CASSLDGTVSNTGELFF

V: TRBV2
D: TRBD1
CDR3: CASSGTGGSYYGYTF